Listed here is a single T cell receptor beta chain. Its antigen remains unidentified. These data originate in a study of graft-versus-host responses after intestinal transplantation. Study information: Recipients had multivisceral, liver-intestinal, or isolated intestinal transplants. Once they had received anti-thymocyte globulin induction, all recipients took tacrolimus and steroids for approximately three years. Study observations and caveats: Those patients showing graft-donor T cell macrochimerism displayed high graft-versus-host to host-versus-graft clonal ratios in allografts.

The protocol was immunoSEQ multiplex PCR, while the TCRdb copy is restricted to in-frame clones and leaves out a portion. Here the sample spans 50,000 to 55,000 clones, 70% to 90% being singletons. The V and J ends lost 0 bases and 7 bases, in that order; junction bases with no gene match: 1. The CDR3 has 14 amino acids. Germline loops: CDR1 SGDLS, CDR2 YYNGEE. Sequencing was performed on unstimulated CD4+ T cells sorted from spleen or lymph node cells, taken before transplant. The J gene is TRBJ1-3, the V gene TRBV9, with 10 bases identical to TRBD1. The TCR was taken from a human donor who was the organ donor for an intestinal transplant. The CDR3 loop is CASSVETGGNTIYF. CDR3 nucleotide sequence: TGTGCCAGCAGCGTAGAGACAGGGGGCAACACCATATATTTT.